This TCR beta chain derives from a study of T-cell reconstitution after alpha-beta-depleted transplantation in children. Preparation of the TCRbeta library involved a method that used unique molecular identifiers. TCRdb reprocessed the PCR reads via MiXCR and lists one record per CDR3 protein. The sample contains 100,000 to 120,000 distinct CDR3 sequences, 9% to 12% of which appear only once. The receptor was derived from a human donor who donated a stem cell graft to a child with acute lymphoblastic leukemia. The starting material was PBMCs from the stem cell graft donor, obtained from the stem cell graft.

Here the CDR3 reads CASSLGVGGDEQYF. In DNA, the CDR3 is TGTGCCAGCAGCTTGGGGGTGGGGGGGGACGAGCAGTACTTC. This chain connects TRBV7-2 to TRBJ2-7; 7 bases align to TRBD2. The CDR3 is 14 residues long. After removal of 3 bases from V and 5 bases from J, the junction contained 7 bases not matched to a gene. Germline CDR1 reads SGHTA; CDR2 reads FQGNSA.